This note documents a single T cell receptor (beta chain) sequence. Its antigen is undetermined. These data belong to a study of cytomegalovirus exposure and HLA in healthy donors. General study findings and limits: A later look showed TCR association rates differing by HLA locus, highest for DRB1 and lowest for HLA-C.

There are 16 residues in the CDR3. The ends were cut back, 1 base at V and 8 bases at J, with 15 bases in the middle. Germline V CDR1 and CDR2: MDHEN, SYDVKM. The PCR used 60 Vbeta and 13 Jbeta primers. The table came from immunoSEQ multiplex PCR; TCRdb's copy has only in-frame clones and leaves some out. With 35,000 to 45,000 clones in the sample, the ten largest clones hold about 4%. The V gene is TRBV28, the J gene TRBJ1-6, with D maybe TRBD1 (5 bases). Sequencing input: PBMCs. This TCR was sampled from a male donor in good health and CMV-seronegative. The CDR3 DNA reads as TGTGCCAGCAGTTTATTTCAAGGCAGGGCCCATTCACCCCTCCACTTT. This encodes CASSLFQGRAHSPLHF.